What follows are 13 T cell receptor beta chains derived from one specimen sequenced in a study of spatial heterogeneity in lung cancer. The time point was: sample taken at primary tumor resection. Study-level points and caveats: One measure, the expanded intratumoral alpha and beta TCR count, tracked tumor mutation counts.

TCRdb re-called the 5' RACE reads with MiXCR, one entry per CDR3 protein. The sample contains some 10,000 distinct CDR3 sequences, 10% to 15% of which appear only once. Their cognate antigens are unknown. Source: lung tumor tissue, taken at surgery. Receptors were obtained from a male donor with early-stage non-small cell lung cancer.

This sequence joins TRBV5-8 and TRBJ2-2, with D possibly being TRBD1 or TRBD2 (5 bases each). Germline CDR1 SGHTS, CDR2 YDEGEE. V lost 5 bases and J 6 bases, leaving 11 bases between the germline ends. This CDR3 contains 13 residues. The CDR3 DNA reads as TGTGCCAGCAGAAAGCAGGGAGCCGGGGAGCTGTTTTTT. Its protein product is CASRKQGAGELFF.

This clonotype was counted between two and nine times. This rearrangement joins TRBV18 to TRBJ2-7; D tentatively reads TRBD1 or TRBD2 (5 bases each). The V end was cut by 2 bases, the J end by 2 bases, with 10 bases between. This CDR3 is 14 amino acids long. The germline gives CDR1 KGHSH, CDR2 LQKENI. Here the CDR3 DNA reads TGTGCCAGCTCACCAGGGACGCAAACCTACGAGCAGTACTTC. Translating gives CASSPGTQTYEQYF.

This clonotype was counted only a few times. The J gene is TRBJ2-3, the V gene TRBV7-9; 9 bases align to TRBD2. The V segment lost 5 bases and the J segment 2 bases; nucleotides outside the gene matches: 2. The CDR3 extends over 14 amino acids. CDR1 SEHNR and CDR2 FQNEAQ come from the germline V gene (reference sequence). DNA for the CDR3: TGTGCCAGCAGCCCTAGCGGGACCACAGATACGCAGTATTTT. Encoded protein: CASSPSGTTDTQYF.

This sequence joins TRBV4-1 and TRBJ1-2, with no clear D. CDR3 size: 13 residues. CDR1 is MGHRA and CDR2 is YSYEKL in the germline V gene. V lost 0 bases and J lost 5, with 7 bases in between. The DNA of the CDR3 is TGCGCCAGCAGCCAAGAGGTCCAATATGGCTACACCTTC. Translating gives CASSQEVQYGYTF.

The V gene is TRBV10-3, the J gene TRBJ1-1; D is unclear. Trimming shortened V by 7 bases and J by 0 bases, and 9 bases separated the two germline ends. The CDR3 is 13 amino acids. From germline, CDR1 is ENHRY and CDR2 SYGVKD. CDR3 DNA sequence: TGTGCCATCAAGTCCAGTTTGAACACTGAAGCTTTCTTT. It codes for CAIKSSLNTEAFF.

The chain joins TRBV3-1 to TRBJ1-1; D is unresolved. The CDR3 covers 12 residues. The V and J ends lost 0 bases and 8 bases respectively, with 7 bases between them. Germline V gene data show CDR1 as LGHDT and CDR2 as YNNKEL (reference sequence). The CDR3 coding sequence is TGTGCCAGCAGCCAAGAGCAGCTGGAAGCTTTCTTT. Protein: CASSQEQLEAFF.

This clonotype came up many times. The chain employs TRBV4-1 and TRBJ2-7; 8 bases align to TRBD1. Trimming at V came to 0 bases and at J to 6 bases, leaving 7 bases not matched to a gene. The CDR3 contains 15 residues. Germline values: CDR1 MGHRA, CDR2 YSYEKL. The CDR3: CASSQETGVHLEQYF. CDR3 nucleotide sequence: TGCGCCAGCAGCCAAGAGACAGGGGTCCATCTCGAGCAGTACTTC.

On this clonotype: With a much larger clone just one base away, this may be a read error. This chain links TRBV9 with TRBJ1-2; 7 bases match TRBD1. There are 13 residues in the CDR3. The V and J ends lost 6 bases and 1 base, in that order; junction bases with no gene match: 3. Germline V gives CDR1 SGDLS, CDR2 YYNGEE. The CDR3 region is CASKRDSNYGYTF. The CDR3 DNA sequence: TGTGCCAGCAAGAGGGACAGTAACTATGGCTACACCTTC. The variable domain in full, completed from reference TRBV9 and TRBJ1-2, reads DSGVTQTPKHLITATGQRVTLRCSPRSGDLSVYWYQQSLDQGLQFLIQYYNGEERAKGNILERFSAQQFPDLHSELNLSSLELGDSALYFCASKRDSNYGYTFGSGTRLTVV.

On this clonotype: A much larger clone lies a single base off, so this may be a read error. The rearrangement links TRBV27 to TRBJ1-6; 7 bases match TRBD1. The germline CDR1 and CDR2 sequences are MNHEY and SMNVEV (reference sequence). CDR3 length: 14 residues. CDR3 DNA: TGTGCCAGCAGCCGTGACAGGGAAAGTTCACCCCCCCACTTT. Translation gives CASSRDRESSPPHF.

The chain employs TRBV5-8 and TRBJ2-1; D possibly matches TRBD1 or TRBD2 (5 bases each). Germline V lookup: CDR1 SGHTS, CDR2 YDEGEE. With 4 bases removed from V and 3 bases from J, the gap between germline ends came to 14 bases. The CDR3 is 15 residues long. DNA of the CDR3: TGTGCCAGCAGCAAATCGGCAGGGAGCTACAATGAGCAGTTCTTC. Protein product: CASSKSAGSYNEQFF. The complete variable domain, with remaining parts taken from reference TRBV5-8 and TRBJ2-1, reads EAGVTQSPTHLIKTRGQQATLRCSPISGHTSVYWYQQALGLGLQFLLWYDEGEERNRGNFPPRFSGRQFPNYSSELNVNALELEDSALYLCASSKSAGSYNEQFFGPGTRLTVL.

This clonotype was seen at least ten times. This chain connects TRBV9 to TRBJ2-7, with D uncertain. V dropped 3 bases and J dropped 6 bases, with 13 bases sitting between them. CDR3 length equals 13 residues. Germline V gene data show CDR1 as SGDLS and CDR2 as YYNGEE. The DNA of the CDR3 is TGTGCCAGCAGCGCCTCTGGTTTTGGCGAGCAGTACTTC. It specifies CASSASGFGEQYF.

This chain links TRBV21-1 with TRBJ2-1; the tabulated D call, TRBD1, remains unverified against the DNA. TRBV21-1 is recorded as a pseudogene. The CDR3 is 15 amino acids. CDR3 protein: CAIPPGTSTYNEQFF. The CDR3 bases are TGTGCCATCCCACCCGGGACAAGTACCTACAATGAGCAGTTCTTC.

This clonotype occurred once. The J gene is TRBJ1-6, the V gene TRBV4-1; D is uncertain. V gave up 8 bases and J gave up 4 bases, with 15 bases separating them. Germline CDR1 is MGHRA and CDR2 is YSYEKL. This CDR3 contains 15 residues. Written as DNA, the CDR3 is TGCGCCAGCTCGCATGGCAGGACTTATAATTCACCCCTCCACTTT. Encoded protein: CASSHGRTYNSPLHF.